This record covers a single T cell receptor (beta chain). Its antigen has not been determined. The sample holds no much larger clone one base away, and base qualities are not on file. Its CDR3 holds 16 amino acids, cysteine through phenylalanine. Only CDR3 DNA remains: 48 bases, in frame from the first base. The germline V gene gives CDR1 as MDHEN and CDR2 as SYDVKM. Ends trimmed: V by 4 bases, J by 0 bases; bases unmatched to a gene: 6. Receptors were amplified or captured by 5' RACE. TCRdb lists the instrument as Illumina HiSeq 2500. The second PCR ran for about 7 to 11 cycles and used a J-beta primer mix along with a sample-barcoded 5' primer. A unique molecular identifier was introduced onto each TCR beta cDNA molecule by a template-switch 5' adaptor carrying 12 random nucleotides. Each sample yielded at least 2.5 million CDR3-containing paired-end reads. The Mint cDNA synthesis kit, primed by a TRBC-specific oligonucleotide, was used to synthesize first-strand cDNA from all RNA. Following uracil-DNA glycosylase treatment, all cDNA underwent a first 18-cycle PCR with the universal primers M1SS and BC2_uni_R. The authors' pipeline ran thus. For normalization, 1 million high-quality reads, each with a distinct molecular identifier, were randomly selected from each sample. Instead of being binned into consensus sequences, reads that shared molecular identifiers were thrown out. MiTCR, run with a Q25 quality threshold and the strictest error-elimination algorithm, handled CDR3 identification, clonotype clustering and error correction. A nonparametric unseen species model using Euler transformation provided a lower-bound estimate of total TCR beta diversity. Using fastp at Q25 and MiXCR, TCRdb reprocessed the public reads and kept productive beta chains. Each entry merges the rows of one CDR3 protein and shows their most common DNA and genes. Here the V and J calls rest on TCRdb's processing, not on the authors' analysis. In this sample the table shows roughly 1 million distinct CDR3 sequences, around 25% of which occur a single time. Of the sample, 0.65% to 0.95% falls within the top ten clones.

This sample stems from a study of blood T cells in healthy people across ages (dated by TCRdb to the mid-2010s). Regarding the research as a whole: In model experiments, template switching captured roughly one uniquely barcoded TCR beta cDNA molecule for every two T cells. Two additional independent replicas of 1 million unique cDNA reads from the same blood draw were analyzed for two donors (one aged 18 to 29 and one aged 80 or older). To track age-related changes in TCR beta repertoire diversity, the study relied on deep sequencing normalized with unique cDNA molecular identifiers. Donors were grouped into four age groups: young (average approximately 16 years), middle-aged (39), aged (around 60) and long-lived (less than 85). What the research found in general, with its limitations: Total diversity estimates from one million sequenced T cells were considered lower bounds and underestimates. There was a strong correlation between observed TCR beta diversity and the percentage of naive T cells measured by flow cytometry. Because the CMV infection status of the donors was unknown, age-related changes in expanded clonotypes may potentially have been confounded. The long-lived group showed more naive CD4+ T cells, fewer expanded clones and increased TCR diversity than the aged group, suggesting age selection. Observed TCR beta diversity per million T cells fell roughly linearly with age, and a significant reduction was already apparent by age around 44. Because profiling used bulk unsorted PBMCs, naive and antigen-experienced compartments could not be compared conclusively.

The roughly 39 donors, aged 6 to 90 years, were systemically healthy Caucasian individuals from Russia. Each donor gave 9 to 10 milliliters of peripheral blood, collected into EDTA-treated Vacutainer tubes. Ficoll-Paque density-gradient centrifugation was used to isolate PBMCs, with at least 6.5 million per sample. Total RNA, at least 5.5 micrograms per sample, was extracted from PBMCs with Trizol reagent. The percentages of naive CD45RAhigh/CD27high T cells were determined by flow cytometry on a PBMC aliquot from every donor. These data are also associated with another study on T cells of mothers and their children. As noted in the second study: The donors were nine systemically healthy Caucasian individuals, made up of three mothers and their six children. cDNA synthesis consumed the entire amount of extracted RNA, loaded at approximately 1.5 ug RNA in each 15 ul reaction. In the second PCR, the M1S primer added sample barcodes and 2-4 random nucleotides. Over 10 million TCR beta CDR3 reads came from each mother, compared with millions of reads from each child. In both related and unrelated pairs, thymic selection shapes the output of TCR recombination in a similar way, with inherited differences having only a minor effect. Normalized repertoire overlap was always slightly but never significantly higher in related than unrelated mother-child pairs. No persistent microchimeric T cell clones were detected, at a sensitivity of roughly 96 clones per million clonotypes. To look for features that set related mother-child pairs apart from unrelated individuals, the researchers ran deep NGS to compare the TCR beta repertoires of mothers and children. On average, the children were roughly 10 +/- 4 years old, while the mothers were roughly 40 +/- 4 years old. After adapter ligation with NEBNext reagents, the libraries were sequenced on Illumina HiSeq 2000 with 100+100 nt paired-end reads. To avoid cross-contamination, the mother libraries and the child libraries were prepared a month apart and sequenced in separate runs. Between roughly 500,000 and 2,300,000 distinct TCR beta clonotypes were identified per donor. Naive TCR beta clonotypes were estimated from low-frequency clonotypes matched to each donor's FACS-determined naive share, without sorting.

The rearranged chain carries TRBV28 and TRBJ2-5; TRBD2 aligns with 9 central bases. The sequenced sample consisted of blood. The TCR sequence derives from a girl aged 2-10 years in good health. The sequenced DNA is TGTGCCAGCAGTTCCTTAGGACTAGCGTACCAAGAGACCCAGTACTTC. It specifies CASSSLGLAYQETQYF. Supplemented by the reference TRBV28 and TRBJ2-5 proteins around the CDR3, the complete variable domain is DVKVTQSSRYLVKRTGEKVFLECVQDMDHENMFWYRQDPGLGLRLIYFSYDVKMKEKGDIPEGYSVSREKKERFSLILESASTNQTSMYLCASSSLGLAYQETQYFGPGTRLLVL.